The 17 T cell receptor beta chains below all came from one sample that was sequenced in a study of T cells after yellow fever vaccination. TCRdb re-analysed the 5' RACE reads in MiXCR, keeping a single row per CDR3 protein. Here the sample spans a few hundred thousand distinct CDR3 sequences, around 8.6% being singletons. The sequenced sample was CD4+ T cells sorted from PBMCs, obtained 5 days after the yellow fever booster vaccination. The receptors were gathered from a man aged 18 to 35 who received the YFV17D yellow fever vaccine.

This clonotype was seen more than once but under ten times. The DNA of the CDR3 is TGTGCCAGCAGCTTACAGGGGTCTCAAGAGACCCAGTACTTC. Protein sequence: CASSLQGSQETQYF. The rearrangement uses TRBV5-6 and TRBJ2-5, with 7 bases identical to TRBD1. This CDR3 has 14 amino acids. Per the germline V gene, CDR1 is SGHDT and CDR2 is YYEEEE. The V gene end was trimmed by 2 bases and the J gene end by 2 bases; junction bases not matched to a gene: 3.

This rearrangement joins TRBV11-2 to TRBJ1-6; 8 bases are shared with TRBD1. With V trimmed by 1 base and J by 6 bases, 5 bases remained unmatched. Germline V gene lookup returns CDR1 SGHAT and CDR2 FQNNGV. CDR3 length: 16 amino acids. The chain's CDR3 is CASSLARGRPNSPLHF. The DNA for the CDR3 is TGTGCCAGCAGCTTAGCCAGGGGGCGACCTAATTCACCCCTCCACTTT.

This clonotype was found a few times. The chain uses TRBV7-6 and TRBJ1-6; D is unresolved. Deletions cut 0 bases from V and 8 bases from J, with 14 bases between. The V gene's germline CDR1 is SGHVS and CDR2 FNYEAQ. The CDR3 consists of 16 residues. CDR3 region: CASSLATWAADSPLHF. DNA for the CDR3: TGTGCCAGCAGCTTAGCCACTTGGGCAGCGGATTCACCCCTCCACTTT.

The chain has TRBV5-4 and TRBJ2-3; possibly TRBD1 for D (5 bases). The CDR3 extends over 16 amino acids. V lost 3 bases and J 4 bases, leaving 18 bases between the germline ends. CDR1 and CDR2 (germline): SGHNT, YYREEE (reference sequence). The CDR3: CASSWAGRVAADTQYF. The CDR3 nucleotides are TGTGCCAGCAGCTGGGCTGGCAGGGTGGCGGCAGATACGCAGTATTTT.

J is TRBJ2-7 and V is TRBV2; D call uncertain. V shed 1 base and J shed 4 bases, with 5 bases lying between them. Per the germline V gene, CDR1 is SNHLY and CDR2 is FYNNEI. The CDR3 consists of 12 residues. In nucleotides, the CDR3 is TGTGCCAGCAGTGAAGTGGAATACGAGCAGTACGTC. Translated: CASSEVEYEQYV.

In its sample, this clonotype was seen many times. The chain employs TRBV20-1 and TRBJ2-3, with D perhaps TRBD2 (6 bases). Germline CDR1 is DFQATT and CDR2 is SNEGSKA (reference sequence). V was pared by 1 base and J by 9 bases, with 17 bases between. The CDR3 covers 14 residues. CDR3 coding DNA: TGCAGTGCTAGAGGGGCTGGTGGGGGGTGGACGCAGTATTTT. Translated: CSARGAGGGWTQYF.

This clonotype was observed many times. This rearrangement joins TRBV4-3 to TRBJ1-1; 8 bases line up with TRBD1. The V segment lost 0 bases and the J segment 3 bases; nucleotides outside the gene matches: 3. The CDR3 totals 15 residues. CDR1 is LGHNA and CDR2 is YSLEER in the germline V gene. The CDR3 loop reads CASSQEPDRDTEAFF. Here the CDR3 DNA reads TGCGCCAGCAGCCAAGAGCCGGACAGGGACACTGAAGCTTTCTTT.

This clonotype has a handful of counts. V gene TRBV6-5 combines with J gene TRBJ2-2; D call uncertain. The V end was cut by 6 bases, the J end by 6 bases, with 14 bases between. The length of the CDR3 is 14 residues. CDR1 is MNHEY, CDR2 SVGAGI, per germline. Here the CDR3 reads CASRAGPPAGELFF. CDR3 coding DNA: TGTGCCAGCAGGGCCGGGCCTCCCGCCGGGGAGCTGTTTTTT.

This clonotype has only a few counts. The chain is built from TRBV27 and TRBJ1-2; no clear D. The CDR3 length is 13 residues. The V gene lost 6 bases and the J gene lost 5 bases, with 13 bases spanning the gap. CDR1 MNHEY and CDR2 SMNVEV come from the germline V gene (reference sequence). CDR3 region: CASRDFTLYGYTF. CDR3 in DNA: TGTGCCAGCAGAGACTTTACACTGTATGGCTACACCTTC.

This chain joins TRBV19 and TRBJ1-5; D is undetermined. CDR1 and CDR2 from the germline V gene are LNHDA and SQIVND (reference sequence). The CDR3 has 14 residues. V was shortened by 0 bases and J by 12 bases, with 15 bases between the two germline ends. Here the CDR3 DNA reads TGTGCCAGTAGTATAGATTCCGGAGCAAGAGGCCAGCATTTT. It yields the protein CASSIDSGARGQHF. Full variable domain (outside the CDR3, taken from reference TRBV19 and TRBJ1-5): DGGITQSPKYLFRKEGQNVTLSCEQNLNHDAMYWYRQDPGQGLRLIYYSQIVNDFQKGDIAEGYSVSREKKESFPLTVTSAQKNPTAFYLCASSIDSGARGQHFGDGTRLSIL.

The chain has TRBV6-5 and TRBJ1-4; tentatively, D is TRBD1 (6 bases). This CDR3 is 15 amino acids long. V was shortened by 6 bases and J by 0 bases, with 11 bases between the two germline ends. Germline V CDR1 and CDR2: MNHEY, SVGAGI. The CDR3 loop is CASRTGQSTNEKLFF. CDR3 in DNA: TGTGCCAGCAGAACCGGACAGTCAACTAATGAAAAACTGTTTTTT.

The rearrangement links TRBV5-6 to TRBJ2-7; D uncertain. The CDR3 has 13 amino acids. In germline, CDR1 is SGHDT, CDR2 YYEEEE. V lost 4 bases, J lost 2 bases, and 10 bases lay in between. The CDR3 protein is CASSLYTAYEQYF. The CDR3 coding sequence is TGTGCCAGCAGCCTCTACACGGCCTACGAGCAGTACTTC.

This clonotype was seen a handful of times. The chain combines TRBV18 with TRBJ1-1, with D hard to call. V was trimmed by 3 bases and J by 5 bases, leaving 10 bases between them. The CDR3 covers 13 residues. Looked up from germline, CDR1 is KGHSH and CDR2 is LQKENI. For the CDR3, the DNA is TGTGCCAGCTCACCCCCGGCGGGGACTGAAGCTTTCTTT. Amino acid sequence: CASSPPAGTEAFF.

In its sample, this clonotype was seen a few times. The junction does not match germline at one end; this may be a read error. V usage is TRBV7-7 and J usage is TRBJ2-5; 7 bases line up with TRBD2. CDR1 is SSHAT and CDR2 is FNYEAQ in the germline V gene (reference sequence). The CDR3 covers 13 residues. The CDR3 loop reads CASSPERGETQYF. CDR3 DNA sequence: TGTGCTAGCAGCCCTGAGCGGGGCGAGACCCAGTACTTC.

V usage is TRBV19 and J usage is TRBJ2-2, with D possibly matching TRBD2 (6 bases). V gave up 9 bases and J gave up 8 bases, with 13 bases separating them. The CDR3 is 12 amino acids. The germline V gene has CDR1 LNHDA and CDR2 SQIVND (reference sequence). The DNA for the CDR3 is TGTGCCAGGGATCGGGAGAGAGGGGAGCTGTTTTTT. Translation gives CARDRERGELFF.

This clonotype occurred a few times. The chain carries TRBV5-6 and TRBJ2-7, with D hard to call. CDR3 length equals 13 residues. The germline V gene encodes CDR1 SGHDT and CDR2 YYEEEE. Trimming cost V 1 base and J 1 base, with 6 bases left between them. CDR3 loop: CASSLLHSYEQYF. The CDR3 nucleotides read TGTGCCAGCAGCTTGCTCCATTCCTACGAGCAGTACTTC.

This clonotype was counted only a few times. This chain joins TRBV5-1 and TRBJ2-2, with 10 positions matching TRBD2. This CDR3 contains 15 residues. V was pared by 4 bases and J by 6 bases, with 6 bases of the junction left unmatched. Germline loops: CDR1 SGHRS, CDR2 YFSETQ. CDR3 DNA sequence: TGCGCCAGCAGCCCGGGACTAGCGTCCCCCGGGGAGCTGTTTTTT. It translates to CASSPGLASPGELFF.